This T cell receptor beta chain derives from a study of blood T cells in healthy people across ages. Notes on the study in general: Fewer expanded clones and more diversity marked long-lived versus aged donors.

Germline values: CDR1 SGHTA, CDR2 FQGNSA. Trimming cost V 1 base and J 4 bases, with 11 bases left between them. The CDR3 is 14 residues long. For the second PCR, which ran for 7 to 11 cycles, a sample-barcoded 5' primer and a J-beta primer mix were used. Each of the cDNA molecules was tagged by a template-switch adaptor with 12 random nucleotides. MiXCR, run by TCRdb on the 5' RACE reads, gives a single entry per CDR3 protein. Of 1.8 million or so distinct CDR3 sequences detected, about two fifths appear once; the ten largest clones hold 23%. Aged roughly 6 to 90, donors were systemically healthy Caucasians from Russia. A note on this clonotype: Its specificity is not known.

The TCR comes from a human donor in good health. The sample comprised blood. V usage is TRBV7-2 and J usage is TRBJ2-7; perhaps TRBD1 as D (6 bases). The CDR3 is CASSLEGVDYEQYF. In DNA form, the CDR3 reads TGTGCCAGCAGCTTAGAGGGGGTAGATTACGAGCAGTACTTC.